Listed here is a single T cell receptor (beta chain). This clonotype was detected many times. Its antigen is not yet known. No per-base quality is available; no much larger clone lies one base away. These data come from a study of molecular identifiers for immune sequencing clone quantification (dated by TCRdb to the late 2010s). Some background on the complete study: In a replicate experiment, RNA from roughly 18,000 or 92,000 naive CD8 T cells was split into five aliquots, four of which were sequenced. This methods study benchmarked molecular-identifier clustering-based TCR repertoire sequencing (MIDCIRS) and TCR RNA copy counting, using CD8 T cells to do so. Broader findings and caveats from the paper: Even against a background of one million naive CD8 T cells, spiked-in Jurkat TCR RNA amounting to a single cell's worth was reported to be detectable. About three recovered TCR RNA copies per cell were obtained by modeling, versus about 10 by digital PCR, implying a capture efficiency of about 30%. In CMV-specific effector cells, over 97% of molecules were held by clones above 20 RNA copies, whereas under 1% of molecules were held by such clones in naive cells. Naive libraries contained spiked-in Jurkat TCR RNA (roughly ten copies' worth), which is not part of the donor repertoire. Without barcode sub-clustering, chimeric consensus sequences inflated TCR diversity; chimeras reached as high as 47%. Highly expanded clone sizes could be underestimated if identical TCR molecules share a barcode.

Naive CD8 T cell libraries were made from approximately 20,000 to 1,000,000 sorted cells using 10%, 30% or 50% of purified RNA. On a BD FACSAria II, naive CD8 T cells were FACS-sorted as CD8+CD4-CCR7+CD45RA+ and collected into RLT Plus buffer. To test detection sensitivity, Jurkat RNA equivalent to approximately nine TCR copies was spiked into samples of about 17,000-1,100,000 naive CD8 T cells. Enrichment of CD8 T cells was performed with RosetteSep CD8+ T Cell Enrichment Cocktail and Ficoll-Paque, after which ACK red cell lysis was carried out. Germline trimming: 5 bases from V, 5 bases from J; junction bases outside gene matches: 7. The CDR3 runs 14 amino acids, cysteine and phenylalanine included. Here the CDR3 DNA is all that survives: 42 bases in frame from base 1. The library was obtained by PCR. The sequencer was an Illumina HiSeq 4000. Bulk TCR libraries were generated as previously described, with the TCR primers listed in Table S5 used. Total RNA was purified with the Qiagen AllPrep DNA/RNA kit. Before analysis, reads from multiple sequencing runs of one library were combined. Under the source paper's analysis protocol: Only reads with exact TCR constant sequence were kept, trimmed to 150 nt, and grouped by their 12-nt molecular barcodes. Within each barcode group, reads were sub-clustered at a 15% Levenshtein threshold, and quality-weighted consensus sequences were built per RNA molecule. Non-functional sequences were discarded, and so were lower-count sequences lying one edit away from another sequence. On the basis of fitting two negative binomial distributions, barcode sub-clusters with fewer than 20% of the maximum read count were discarded. The raw public data were reprocessed by TCRdb itself: fastp quality trimming at Q25, MiXCR clonotype calling, in-frame beta chains only. Every CDR3 protein is listed once, alongside the most common genes and DNA of its rows. The V and J calls, along with clone size, are taken from TCRdb and not from the paper's own processing. The sample records approximately 670,000 distinct CDR3 sequences, about 20% of which are singletons. The leading ten clones occupy 0.7% to 1% of the sample.

The receptor comes from a human donor in good health. Some libraries in this study had Jurkat cell RNA spiked in. The sequenced sample was naive CD8+ T cells from blood, with Jurkat cell RNA spiked in. What the cell subset or site label conveys for this sample: FACS-sorted CD8+CD4-CCR7+CD45RA+ naive T cells. Recombination connected TRBV12-3 or TRBV12-4 to TRBJ2-5, with 8 middle bases fitting TRBD2. The CDR3 corresponds to CASSPGTRKETQYF. The DNA sequence is given as TGTGCCAGCAGTCCTGGGACTAGAAAGGAGACCCAGTACTTC.